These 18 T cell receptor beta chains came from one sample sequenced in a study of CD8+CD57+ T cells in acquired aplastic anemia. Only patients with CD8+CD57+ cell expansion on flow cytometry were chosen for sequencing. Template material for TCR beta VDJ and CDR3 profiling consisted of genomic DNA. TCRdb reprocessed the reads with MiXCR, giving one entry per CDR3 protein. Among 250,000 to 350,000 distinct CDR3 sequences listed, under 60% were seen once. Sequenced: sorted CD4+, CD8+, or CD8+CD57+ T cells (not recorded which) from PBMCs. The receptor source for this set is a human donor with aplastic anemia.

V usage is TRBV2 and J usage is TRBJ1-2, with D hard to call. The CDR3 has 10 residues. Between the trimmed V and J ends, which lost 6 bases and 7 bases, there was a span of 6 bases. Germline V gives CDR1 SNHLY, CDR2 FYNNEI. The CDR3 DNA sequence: TGTGCCAGCAGGGTTGGTGGCTACACCTTC. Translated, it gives CASRVGGYTF.

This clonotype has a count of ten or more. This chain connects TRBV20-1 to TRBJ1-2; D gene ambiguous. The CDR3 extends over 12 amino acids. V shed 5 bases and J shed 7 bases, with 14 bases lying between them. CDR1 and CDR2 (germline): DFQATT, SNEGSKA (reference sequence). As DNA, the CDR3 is TGCAGTGCTCATAGCCCGGCTTTTGGCTACACCTTC. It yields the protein CSAHSPAFGYTF.

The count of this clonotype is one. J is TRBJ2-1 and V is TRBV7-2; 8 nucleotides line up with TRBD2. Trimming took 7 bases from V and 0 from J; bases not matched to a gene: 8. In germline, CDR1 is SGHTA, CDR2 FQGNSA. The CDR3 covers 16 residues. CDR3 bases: TGTGCCAGCATCCCCCTAGCGGGTAACTCCTACAATGAGCAGTTCTTC. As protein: CASIPLAGNSYNEQFF.

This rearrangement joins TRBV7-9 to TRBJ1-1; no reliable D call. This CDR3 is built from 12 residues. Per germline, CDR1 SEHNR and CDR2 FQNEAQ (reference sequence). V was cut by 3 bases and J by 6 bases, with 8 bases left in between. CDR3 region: CASSFTDSEAFF. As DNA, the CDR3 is TGTGCCAGCAGCTTTACAGATTCTGAAGCTTTCTTT.

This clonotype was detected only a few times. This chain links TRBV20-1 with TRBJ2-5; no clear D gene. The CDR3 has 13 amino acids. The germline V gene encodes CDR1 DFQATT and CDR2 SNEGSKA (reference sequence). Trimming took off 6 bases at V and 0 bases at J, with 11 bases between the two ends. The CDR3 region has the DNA TGCAGTGCCTACGGGCGTAACCAAGAGACCCAGTACTTC. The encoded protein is CSAYGRNQETQYF.

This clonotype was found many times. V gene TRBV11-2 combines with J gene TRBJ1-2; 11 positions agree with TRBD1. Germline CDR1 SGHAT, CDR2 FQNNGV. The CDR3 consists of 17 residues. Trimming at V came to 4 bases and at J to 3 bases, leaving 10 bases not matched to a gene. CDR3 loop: CASSSDRGRLGDYGYTF. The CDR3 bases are TGTGCCAGCAGCTCGGACAGGGGGCGATTAGGCGACTATGGCTACACCTTC. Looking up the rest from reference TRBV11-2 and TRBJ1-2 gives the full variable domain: EAGVAQSPRYKIIEKRQSVAFWCNPISGHATLYWYQQILGQGPKLLIQFQNNGVVDDSQLPKDRFSAERLKGVDSTLKIQPAKLEDSAVYLCASSSDRGRLGDYGYTFGSGTRLTVV.

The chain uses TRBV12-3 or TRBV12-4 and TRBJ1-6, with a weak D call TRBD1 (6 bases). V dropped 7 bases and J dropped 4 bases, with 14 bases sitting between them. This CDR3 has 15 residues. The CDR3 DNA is TGTGCCAGCACCCCTGGGACACTATATAATTCACCCCTCCACTTT. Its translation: CASTPGTLYNSPLHF.

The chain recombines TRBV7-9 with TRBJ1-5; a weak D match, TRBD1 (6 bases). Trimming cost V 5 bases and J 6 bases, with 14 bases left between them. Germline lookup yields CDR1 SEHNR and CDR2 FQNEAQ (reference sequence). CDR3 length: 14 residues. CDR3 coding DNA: TGTGCCAGCAGCCAGGGGAGGGCAGGTCAGCCCCAGCATTTT. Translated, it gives CASSQGRAGQPQHF.

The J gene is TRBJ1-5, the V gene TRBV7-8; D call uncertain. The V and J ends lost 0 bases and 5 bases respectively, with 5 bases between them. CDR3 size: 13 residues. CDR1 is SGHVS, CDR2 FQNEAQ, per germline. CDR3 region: CASSLAWDQPQHF. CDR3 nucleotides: TGTGCCAGCAGCTTAGCGTGGGATCAGCCCCAGCATTTT.

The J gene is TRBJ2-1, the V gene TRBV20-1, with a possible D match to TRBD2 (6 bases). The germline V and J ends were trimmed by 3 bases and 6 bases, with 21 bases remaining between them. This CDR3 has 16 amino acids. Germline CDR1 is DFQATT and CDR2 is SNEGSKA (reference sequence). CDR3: CSASGGAPLVRNEQFF. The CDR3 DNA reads TGCAGTGCTAGCGGGGGTGCGCCCTTGGTTCGCAATGAGCAGTTCTTC.

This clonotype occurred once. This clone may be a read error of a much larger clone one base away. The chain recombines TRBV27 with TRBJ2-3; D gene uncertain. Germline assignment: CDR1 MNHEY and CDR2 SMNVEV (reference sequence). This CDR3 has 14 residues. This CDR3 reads CASSLGYSIDAQYF. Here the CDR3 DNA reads TGTGCCAGCAGTTTAGGATATAGTATAGATGCGCAGTATTTT.

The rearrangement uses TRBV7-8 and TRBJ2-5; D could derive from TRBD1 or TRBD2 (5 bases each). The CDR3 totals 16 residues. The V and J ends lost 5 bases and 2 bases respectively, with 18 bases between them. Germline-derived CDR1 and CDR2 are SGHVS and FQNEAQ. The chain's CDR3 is CASSPIGTAEQETQYF. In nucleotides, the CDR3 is TGTGCCAGCAGCCCAATCGGGACGGCGGAACAAGAGACCCAGTACTTC.

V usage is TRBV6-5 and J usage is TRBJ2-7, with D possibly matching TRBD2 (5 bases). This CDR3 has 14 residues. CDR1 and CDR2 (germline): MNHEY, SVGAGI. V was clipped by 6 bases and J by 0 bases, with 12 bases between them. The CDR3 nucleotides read TGTGCCAGCAGCCCCGGAGGAATCTCCTACGAGCAGTACTTC. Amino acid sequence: CASSPGGISYEQYF.

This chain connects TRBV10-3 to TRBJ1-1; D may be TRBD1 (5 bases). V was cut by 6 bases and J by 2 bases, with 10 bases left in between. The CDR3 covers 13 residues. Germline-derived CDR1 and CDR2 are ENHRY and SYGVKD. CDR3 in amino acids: CAISGGDNTEAFF. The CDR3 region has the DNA TGTGCCATCAGCGGCGGGGACAACACTGAAGCTTTCTTT.

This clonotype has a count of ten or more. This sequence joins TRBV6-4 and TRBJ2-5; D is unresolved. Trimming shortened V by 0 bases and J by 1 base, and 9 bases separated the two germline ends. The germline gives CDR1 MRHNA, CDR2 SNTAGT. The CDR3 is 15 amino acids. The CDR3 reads CASSDSEFSQETQYF. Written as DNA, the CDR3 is TGTGCCAGCAGTGACTCCGAGTTTTCCCAAGAGACCCAGTACTTC.

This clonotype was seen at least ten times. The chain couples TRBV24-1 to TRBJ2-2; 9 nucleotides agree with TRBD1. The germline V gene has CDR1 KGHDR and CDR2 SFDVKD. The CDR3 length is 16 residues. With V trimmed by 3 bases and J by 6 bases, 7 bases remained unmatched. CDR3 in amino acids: CATSDGYRDRAGELFF. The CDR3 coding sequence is TGTGCCACCAGTGATGGCTACCGGGACAGGGCCGGGGAGCTGTTTTTT.

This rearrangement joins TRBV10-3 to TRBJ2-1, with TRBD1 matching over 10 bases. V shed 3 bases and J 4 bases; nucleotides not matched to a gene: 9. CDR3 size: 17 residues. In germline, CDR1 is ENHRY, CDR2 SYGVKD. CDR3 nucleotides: TGTGCCATCAGTGAACAACCGGGACAGGGGAGGTACAATGAGCAGTTCTTC. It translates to CAISEQPGQGRYNEQFF.

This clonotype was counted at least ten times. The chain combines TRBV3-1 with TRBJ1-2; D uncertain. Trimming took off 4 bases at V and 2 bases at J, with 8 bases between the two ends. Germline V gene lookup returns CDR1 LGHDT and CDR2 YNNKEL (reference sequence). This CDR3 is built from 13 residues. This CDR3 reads CASSLTENYGYTF. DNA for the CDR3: TGTGCCAGCAGCCTAACCGAGAACTATGGCTACACCTTC.